Presented here are 30 T cell receptor beta chains from one specimen sequenced in a study of ipilimumab plus nivolumab after autologous stem cell transplantation. Sequenced by immunoSEQ multiplex PCR; TCRdb stores in-frame clones only, minus some. The sample carries around 45,000 clones, 88% recorded once. Sequenced here: PBMCs, sampled in a trial of ipilimumab plus nivolumab as post-transplant consolidation. The receptors come from a male donor with multiple myeloma.

Here the CDR3 reads CASSFPGQGSEQYF. CDR3 nucleotide sequence: TGCGCCAGCAGCTTCCCGGGACAGGGGAGTGAGCAGTACTTC. The genes are TRBV5-1 and TRBJ2-7; 10 positions agree with TRBD1. V was pared by 2 bases and J by 7 bases, with 6 bases of the junction left unmatched. CDR1 SGHRS and CDR2 YFSETQ come from the germline V gene. The CDR3 consists of 14 residues.

The chain links TRBV7-3 to TRBJ2-3; possibly TRBD2 for D (6 bases). Trimming removed 6 bases from V and 0 bases from J, with 10 bases in between. The CDR3 spans 14 residues. Germline CDR1 reads SGHTA; CDR2 reads FQGTGA. CDR3 protein: CASSRRGSTDTQYF. The DNA of the CDR3 is TGTGCCAGCAGTCGGCGGGGAAGCACAGATACGCAGTATTTT.

CDR3 in DNA: TGTGCCAGCAGTTTAAGGGGGGCGAACTATGGCTACACCTTC. Amino acids: CASSLRGANYGYTF. The chain uses TRBV28 and TRBJ1-2; the D gene is possibly TRBD1 (6 bases). With 2 bases removed from V and 2 bases from J, the gap between germline ends came to 9 bases. The length of the CDR3 is 14 residues. CDR1 is MDHEN and CDR2 is SYDVKM in the germline V gene.

The chain employs TRBV18 and TRBJ2-5; 10 positions match TRBD2. Trimming at V came to 3 bases and at J to 0 bases, leaving 7 bases not matched to a gene. The CDR3 runs 17 residues. Germline V gene lookup returns CDR1 KGHSH and CDR2 LQKENI. This chain's CDR3 is CASSPYKAGGYQETQYF. The CDR3 DNA follows: TGTGCCAGCTCACCGTATAAAGCGGGAGGGTACCAAGAGACCCAGTACTTC.

The chain recombines TRBV2 with TRBJ2-3; D might be TRBD1 or TRBD2, each matching 6 bases. V lost 4 bases to trimming and J lost 2 bases, with 13 bases between them. This CDR3 spans 15 amino acids. The germline V gene has CDR1 SNHLY and CDR2 FYNNEI. The CDR3 bases are TGTGCCAGCAGTGGGGGGGCTAGCTCCACAGATACGCAGTATTTT. It is translated as CASSGGASSTDTQYF.

The V and J genes are TRBV6-1 and TRBJ2-3; TRBD1 aligns across 8 bases. CDR3 length equals 15 residues. The germline V gene has CDR1 MNHNS and CDR2 SASEGT. With 6 bases clipped from V and 1 base from J, the junction kept 6 bases outside the gene matches. CDR3 residues: CASRLQGEGTDTQYF. DNA of the CDR3: TGTGCCAGCAGGCTACAGGGGGAGGGCACAGATACGCAGTATTTT.

The table lists this clone with a count of one. The V call is TRBV12-1, the J call TRBJ1-1. TRBV12-1 is listed as a pseudogene. The CDR3 sequence is 16 residues long. This CDR3 reads CASSFGPPPMNTEAFF. The CDR3 DNA reads as TGTGCCAGCAGCTTTGGCCCCCCACCTATGAACACTGAAGCTTTCTTT.

The chain links TRBV5-1 to TRBJ1-1; perhaps TRBD1 as D (5 bases). V was shortened by 1 base and J by 0 bases, with 7 bases between the two germline ends. Germline CDR1 is SGHRS and CDR2 is YFSETQ. The CDR3 extends over 14 amino acids. The CDR3 loop is CASSLLGVNTEAFF. The CDR3 region has the DNA TGCGCCAGCAGCTTGTTAGGGGTGAACACTGAAGCTTTCTTT. The variable domain in full, completed from reference TRBV5-1 and TRBJ1-1, reads KAGVTQTPRYLIKTRGQQVTLSCSPISGHRSVSWYQQTPGQGLQFLFEYFSETQRNKGNFPGRFSGRQFSNSRSEMNVSTLELGDSALYLCASSLLGVNTEAFFGQGTRLTVV.

The chain uses TRBV2 and TRBJ1-2; D is unclear. V lost 5 bases to trimming and J lost 4 bases, with 11 bases between them. The germline gives CDR1 SNHLY, CDR2 FYNNEI. This CDR3 is built from 13 residues. This chain's CDR3 is CASSRTETYGYTF. CDR3 nucleotides: TGTGCCAGCAGTCGAACGGAGACCTATGGCTACACCTTC.

The gene calls are TRBV10-3 and TRBJ2-7, with no clear D. V shed 4 bases and J shed 2 bases, with 9 bases lying between them. In germline, CDR1 is ENHRY, CDR2 SYGVKD. This CDR3 spans 13 amino acids. The CDR3 loop is CAISGGAAYEQYF. CDR3 nucleotide sequence: TGTGCCATCAGTGGTGGCGCTGCCTACGAGCAGTACTTC.

V gene TRBV5-8 combines with J gene TRBJ2-1; D might be TRBD2 (6 bases). In germline, CDR1 is SGHTS, CDR2 YDEGEE. V shed 4 bases and J shed 7 bases, with 21 bases lying between them. There are 16 residues in the CDR3. The chain's CDR3 is CASSRRMEGRKNEQFF. DNA for the CDR3: TGTGCCAGCAGCCGACGCATGGAGGGGCGAAAGAATGAGCAGTTCTTC.

The rearrangement links TRBV21-1 to TRBJ1-5. TRBV21-1 is assigned pseudogene status. This CDR3 comprises 15 residues. The CDR3 spells CASRPGGQGHQPQHF. In DNA, the CDR3 is TGTGCCAGCAGACCGGGGGGGCAGGGCCATCAGCCCCAGCATTTT.

The chain carries TRBV7-9 and TRBJ2-5; unclear D gene. This CDR3 contains 13 residues. V was pared by 0 bases and J by 5 bases, with 7 bases between. Germline CDR1 and CDR2: SEHNR and FQNEAQ (reference sequence). The CDR3 protein is CASSLAWRETQYF. In DNA, the CDR3 is TGTGCCAGCAGCTTAGCGTGGCGGGAGACCCAGTACTTC.

The chain joins TRBV6-5 to TRBJ1-1; D possibly corresponds to TRBD1 (5 bases). The CDR3 has 11 residues. V gave up 3 bases and J gave up 11 bases, with 10 bases separating them. Germline CDR1 is MNHEY and CDR2 is SVGAGI. The CDR3 loop reads CASSYVGVAFF. Here the CDR3 DNA reads TGTGCCAGCAGTTATGTGGGGGTTGCTTTCTTT.

This sequence joins TRBV6-5 and TRBJ2-7; weak D call: TRBD2 (7 bases). CDR1 is MNHEY and CDR2 is SVGAGI in the germline V gene. This CDR3 is built from 13 residues. V lost 4 bases and J 7 bases, leaving 14 bases between the germline ends. The CDR3 region has the DNA TGTGCCAGCAGTTCAGGGGTGGGGGGGGAGCAGTACTTC. Translated: CASSSGVGGEQYF.

The rearrangement links TRBV5-8 to TRBJ1-2, with D tentatively TRBD1 (6 bases). The CDR3 has 16 residues. Germline CDR1 reads SGHTS; CDR2 reads YDEGEE. V was cut by 4 bases and J by 0 bases, with 16 bases left in between. The CDR3 DNA reads TGTGCCAGCAGCCCTTCAGGGGTGTTGGCTAACTATGGCTACACCTTC. Encoded protein: CASSPSGVLANYGYTF.

On this clone itself: The sample holds other DNA sequences that translate to the same CDR3. The CDR3 DNA reads as TGTGCCAGCAGTTTACAGGGCTCCTATGGCTACACCTTC. Its translation: CASSLQGSYGYTF. The genes are TRBV6-5 and TRBJ1-2; D is perhaps TRBD1 (6 bases). Trimming cost V 4 bases and J 4 bases, with 10 bases left between them. This CDR3 is built from 13 residues. Germline CDR1 MNHEY, CDR2 SVGAGI.

J is TRBJ2-7 and V is TRBV5-4, with 11 bases identical to TRBD1. Germline trimming cut 5 bases from V and 0 bases from J; bases unmatched to any gene: 4. Looked up from germline, CDR1 is SGHNT and CDR2 is YYREEE (reference sequence). This CDR3 region has 15 residues. CDR3 bases: TGTGCCAGCAGGGAAGGACAGGGGGCCTCCTACGAGCAGTACTTC. Residues: CASREGQGASYEQYF.

The genes are TRBV9 and TRBJ1-2; D uncertain. The germline CDR1 and CDR2 sequences are SGDLS and YYNGEE. This CDR3 has 15 amino acids. The V gene lost 1 base and the J gene lost 3 bases, with 13 bases spanning the gap. In DNA form, the CDR3 reads TGTGCCAGCAGCGTACAGGCAGAGAGCTACTATGGCTACACCTTC. Translating it yields CASSVQAESYYGYTF.

The V gene is TRBV5-1, the J gene TRBJ2-2; either TRBD1 or TRBD2 may fit D (5 bases each). The germline gives CDR1 SGHRS, CDR2 YFSETQ. The CDR3 totals 16 residues. V was shortened by 4 bases and J by 5 bases, with 18 bases between the two germline ends. Written as DNA, the CDR3 is TGCGCCAGCAGCGGCCGTGGGGGAGATCTTACCGGGGAGCTGTTTTTT. Amino acids: CASSGRGGDLTGELFF.

The chain joins TRBV4-2 to TRBJ1-2, with 9 positions matching TRBD1. This CDR3 spans 15 amino acids. CDR1 LGHNA and CDR2 YNFKEQ come from the germline V gene. Trimming at V came to 0 bases and at J to 4 bases, leaving 3 bases not matched to a gene. CDR3 region: CASSQETGGIYGYTF. In DNA form, the CDR3 reads TGTGCCAGCAGCCAAGAGACAGGGGGGATCTATGGCTACACCTTC.

The DNA of the CDR3 is TGTGCCAGCAGTTCGACAATCGGATCTGGGGCCAACGTCCTGACTTTC. It is translated as CASSSTIGSGANVLTF. V usage is TRBV28 and J usage is TRBJ2-6; D is unclear. This CDR3 region has 16 residues. CDR1 is MDHEN and CDR2 is SYDVKM in the germline V gene. Trimming cost V 4 bases and J 1 base, with 11 bases left between them. The variable domain in full, with the rest retrieved from reference TRBV28 and TRBJ2-6, is DVKVTQSSRYLVKRTGEKVFLECVQDMDHENMFWYRQDPGLGLRLIYFSYDVKMKEKGDIPEGYSVSREKKERFSLILESASTNQTSMYLCASSSTIGSGANVLTFGAGSRLTVL.

In DNA form, the CDR3 reads TGTGCCAGCAGCCCAGACTTGAGTCAGCCCCAGCATTTT. Residues: CASSPDLSQPQHF. The chain has TRBV11-2 and TRBJ1-5; unclear D gene. The CDR3 is 13 amino acids. The V gene lost 5 bases and the J gene lost 6 bases, with 11 bases spanning the gap. Germline loops: CDR1 SGHAT, CDR2 FQNNGV.

This chain joins TRBV19 and TRBJ2-7, with D perhaps being TRBD1 or TRBD2 (5 bases each). With 1 base removed from V and 6 bases from J, the gap between germline ends came to 19 bases. The CDR3 sequence is 16 residues long. Germline loops: CDR1 LNHDA, CDR2 SQIVND (reference sequence). As DNA, the CDR3 is TGTGCCAGTAGTATAGGTCGGGGCGGCGGAGCAGGCGAGCAGTACTTC. Its protein is CASSIGRGGGAGEQYF.

This clone has just one count. The V gene is TRBV6-1, the J gene TRBJ1-5; D may be TRBD1 (5 bases). Per the germline V gene, CDR1 is MNHNS and CDR2 is SASEGT. The CDR3 covers 14 residues. V lost 6 bases, J lost 6 bases, and 15 bases lay in between. CDR3 nucleotide sequence: TGTGCCAGCAGCGAGGCGGGGCTTCTTCAGCCCCAGCATTTT. Amino acid sequence: CASSEAGLLQPQHF.

The chain couples TRBV7-9 to TRBJ2-5, with D maybe TRBD1 (6 bases). This CDR3 has 13 amino acids. Between the trimmed V and J ends, which lost 5 bases and 3 bases, there was a span of 10 bases. Germline V gene lookup returns CDR1 SEHNR and CDR2 FQNEAQ (reference sequence). The CDR3 loop is CASSQGQKETQYF. CDR3 nucleotides: TGTGCCAGCAGCCAAGGACAGAAAGAGACCCAGTACTTC. The full variable domain, its missing parts supplied by reference TRBV7-9 and TRBJ2-5, is DTGVSQNPRHKITKRGQNVTFRCDPISEHNRLYWYRQTLGQGPEFLTYFQNEAQLEKSRLLSDRFSAERPKGSFSTLEIQRTEQGDSAMYLCASSQGQKETQYFGPGTRLLVL.

The chain recombines TRBV11-2 with TRBJ2-5, with TRBD2 matching 10 bases. V shed 4 bases, J shed 1 base, and the junction held 3 bases outside the gene matches. The CDR3 has 15 amino acids. In germline, CDR1 is SGHAT, CDR2 FQNNGV. CDR3 sequence (DNA): TGTGCCAGCAGCTATAGCGGGGGGCTCCAAGAGACCCAGTACTTC. Its protein product is CASSYSGGLQETQYF. Supplemented by reference TRBV11-2 and TRBJ2-5, the full variable domain reads EAGVAQSPRYKIIEKRQSVAFWCNPISGHATLYWYQQILGQGPKLLIQFQNNGVVDDSQLPKDRFSAERLKGVDSTLKIQPAKLEDSAVYLCASSYSGGLQETQYFGPGTRLLVL.

This clone was found a few times. This chain uses TRBV30 with TRBJ1-5; D is unclear. Looked up from germline, CDR1 is GTSNPN and CDR2 is SVGIG (reference sequence). The length of the CDR3 is 16 residues. V was clipped by 0 bases and J by 1 base, with 13 bases between them. CDR3 amino acids: CAWSVVGQTSNQPQHF. CDR3 DNA sequence: TGTGCCTGGAGTGTAGTGGGCCAAACAAGCAATCAGCCCCAGCATTTT.

This clone showed up just a few times. In nucleotides, the CDR3 is TGTGCCAGCAGCTTATGGGGAATGGCCTACGAGCAGTACTTC. This encodes CASSLWGMAYEQYF. V gene TRBV11-2 combines with J gene TRBJ2-7, with D unresolved. The CDR3 contains 14 residues. Germline V gene sequence: CDR1 SGHAT, CDR2 FQNNGV. V was cut by 2 bases and J by 2 bases, with 10 bases left in between. The full variable domain, completed using reference TRBV11-2 and TRBJ2-7, is EAGVAQSPRYKIIEKRQSVAFWCNPISGHATLYWYQQILGQGPKLLIQFQNNGVVDDSQLPKDRFSAERLKGVDSTLKIQPAKLEDSAVYLCASSLWGMAYEQYFGPGTRLTVT.

The gene calls are TRBV11-3 and TRBJ2-1; D is uncertain. The length of the CDR3 is 14 residues. Germline V gene sequence: CDR1 SGHNT, CDR2 YENEEA. Trimming stripped 0 bases from V and 5 bases from J, with 8 bases between. The CDR3 nucleotides read TGTGCCAGCAGCTTAGATGGGCCAAACAATGAGCAGTTCTTC. It translates to CASSLDGPNNEQFF. The complete variable domain, with remaining parts taken from reference TRBV11-3 and TRBJ2-1, reads EAGVVQSPRYKIIEKKQPVAFWCNPISGHNTLYWYLQNLGQGPELLIRYENEEAVDDSQLPKDRFSAERLKGVDSTLKIQPAELGDSAVYLCASSLDGPNNEQFFGPGTRLTVL.